The clone carrying this T cell receptor beta chain was seen only a few times. Its antigen is unknown. This specimen belongs to a study of cytomegalovirus exposure and HLA in healthy donors. Broader study findings: The investigators catalogued 150 or so TCR beta chains as cytomegalovirus-associated.

A multiplex PCR was run with 60 Vbeta primers and 13 Jbeta primers. Assay: immunoSEQ multiplex PCR; the TCRdb copy retains only in-frame clones and omits some. This sample has over 100,000 clones; about three fifths occur once, and the top ten carry roughly 8.6%. The length of the CDR3 is 15 residues. Trimming removed 6 bases at V and 5 bases at J, with 17 bases between. Germline CDR1 is MNHEY and CDR2 is SVGAGI. The receptor was derived from a woman in her thirties or forties in good health and CMV-seropositive. This chain joins TRBV6-5 and TRBJ2-1; D possibly corresponds to TRBD1 (7 bases). The specimen sequenced was PBMCs. The CDR3 region is CASRQRQGLHNEQFF. In DNA form, the CDR3 reads TGTGCCAGCAGACAACGACAGGGACTCCACAATGAGCAGTTCTTC.